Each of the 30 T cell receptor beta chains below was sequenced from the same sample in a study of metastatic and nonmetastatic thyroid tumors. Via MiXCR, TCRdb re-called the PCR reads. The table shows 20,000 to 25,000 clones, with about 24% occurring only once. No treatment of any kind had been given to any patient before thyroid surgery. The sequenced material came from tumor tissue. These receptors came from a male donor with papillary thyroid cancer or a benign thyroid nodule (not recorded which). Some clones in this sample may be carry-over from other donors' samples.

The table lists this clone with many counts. The CDR3 reads CSARWASGTETQYF. The CDR3, as DNA: TGCAGTGCTAGATGGGCTAGCGGGACAGAGACCCAGTACTTC. J is TRBJ2-5 and V is TRBV20-1, with 9 bases lining up with TRBD2. Germline V CDR1 and CDR2: DFQATT, SNEGSKA (reference sequence). V shed 2 bases, J shed 4 bases, and the junction held 5 bases outside the gene matches. This CDR3 spans 14 amino acids.

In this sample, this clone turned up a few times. The CDR3 here is CASSLEGGTLMFANTGELFF. CDR3 sequence (DNA): TGTGCCAGCAGCTTAGAGGGCGGTACTCTCATGTTCGCGAACACCGGGGAGCTGTTTTTT. V usage is TRBV11-2 and J usage is TRBJ2-2, with no clear D. This CDR3 spans 20 amino acids. Trimming removed 0 bases from V and 0 bases from J, with 20 bases in between. Germline assignment: CDR1 SGHAT and CDR2 FQNNGV. Variable domain in full (rest from reference TRBV11-2 and TRBJ2-2): EAGVAQSPRYKIIEKRQSVAFWCNPISGHATLYWYQQILGQGPKLLIQFQNNGVVDDSQLPKDRFSAERLKGVDSTLKIQPAKLEDSAVYLCASSLEGGTLMFANTGELFFGEGSRLTVL.

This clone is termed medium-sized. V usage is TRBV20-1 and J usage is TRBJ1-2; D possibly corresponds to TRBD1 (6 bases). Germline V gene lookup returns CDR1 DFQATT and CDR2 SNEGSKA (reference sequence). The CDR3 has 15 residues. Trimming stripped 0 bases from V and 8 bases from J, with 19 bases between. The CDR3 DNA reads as TGCAGTGCTAGAGATCCCACAGGGAAAAGTCGCGGCTACACCTTC. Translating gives CSARDPTGKSRGYTF.

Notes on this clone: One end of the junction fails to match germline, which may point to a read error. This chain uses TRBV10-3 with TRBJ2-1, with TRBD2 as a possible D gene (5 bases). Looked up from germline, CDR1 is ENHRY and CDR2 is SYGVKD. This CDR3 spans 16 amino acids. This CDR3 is CAISESRGRAGNEQLF. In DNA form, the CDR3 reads TGTGCCATCAGTGAGTCCAGAGGGCGAGCAGGCAATGAGCAGCTCTTC.

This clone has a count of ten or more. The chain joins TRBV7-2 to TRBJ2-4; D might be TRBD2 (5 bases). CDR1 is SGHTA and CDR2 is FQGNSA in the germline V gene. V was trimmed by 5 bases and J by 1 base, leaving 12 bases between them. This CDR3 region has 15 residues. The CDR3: CASSHRTGAKNIQYF. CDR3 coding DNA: TGTGCCAGCAGCCACCGGACGGGGGCCAAAAACATTCAGTACTTC.

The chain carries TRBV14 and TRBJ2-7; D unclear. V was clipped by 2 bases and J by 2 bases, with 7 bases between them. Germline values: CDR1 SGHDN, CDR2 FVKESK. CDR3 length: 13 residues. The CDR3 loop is CASSQMLTYEQYF. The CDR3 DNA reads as TGTGCCAGCAGCCAAATGTTAACCTACGAGCAGTACTTC.

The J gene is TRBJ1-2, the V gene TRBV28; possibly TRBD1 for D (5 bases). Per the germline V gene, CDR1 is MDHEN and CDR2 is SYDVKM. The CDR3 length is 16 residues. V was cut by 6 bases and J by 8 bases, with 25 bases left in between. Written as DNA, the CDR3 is TGTGCCAGCAGCACCACGGGGTCAGGGTTGGTAGCAGGCTACACCTTC. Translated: CASSTTGSGLVAGYTF.

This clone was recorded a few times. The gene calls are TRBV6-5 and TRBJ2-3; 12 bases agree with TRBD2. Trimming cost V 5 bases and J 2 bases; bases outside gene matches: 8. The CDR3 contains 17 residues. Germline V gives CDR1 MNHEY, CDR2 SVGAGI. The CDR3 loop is CASSLSWTSGNTDTQYF. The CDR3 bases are TGTGCCAGCAGTCTGTCTTGGACTAGCGGGAACACAGATACGCAGTATTTT.

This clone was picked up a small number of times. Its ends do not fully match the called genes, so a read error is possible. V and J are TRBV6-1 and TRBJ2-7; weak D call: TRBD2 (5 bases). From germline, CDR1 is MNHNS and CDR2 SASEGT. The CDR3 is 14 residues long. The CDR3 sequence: CASSASGFRYEQYF. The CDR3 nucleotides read TGTGCCAGCAGTGCTTCGGGATTCCGCTACGAACAGTACTTC.

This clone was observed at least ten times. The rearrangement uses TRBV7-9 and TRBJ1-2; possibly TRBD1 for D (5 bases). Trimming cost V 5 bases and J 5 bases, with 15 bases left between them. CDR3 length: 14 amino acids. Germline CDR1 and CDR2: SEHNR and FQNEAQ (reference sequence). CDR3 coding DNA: TGTGCCAGCAGCCCCGGGACGGACCGTTATGGCTACACCTTC. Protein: CASSPGTDRYGYTF.

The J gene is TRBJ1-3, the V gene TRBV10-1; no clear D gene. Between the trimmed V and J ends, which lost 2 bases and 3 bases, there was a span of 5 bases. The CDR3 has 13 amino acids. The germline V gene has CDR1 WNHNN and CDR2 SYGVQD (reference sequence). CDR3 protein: CASSEDIGNTIYF. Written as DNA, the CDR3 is TGCGCCAGCAGTGAGGACATTGGAAACACCATATATTTT.

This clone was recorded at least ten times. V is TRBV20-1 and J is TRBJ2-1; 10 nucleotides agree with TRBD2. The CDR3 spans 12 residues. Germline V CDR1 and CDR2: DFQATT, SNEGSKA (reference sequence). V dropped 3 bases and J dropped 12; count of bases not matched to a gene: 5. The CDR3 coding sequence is TGCAGTGCTAGTTCTAGCGGGAGTCCGCAGTTCTTC. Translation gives CSASSSGSPQFF.

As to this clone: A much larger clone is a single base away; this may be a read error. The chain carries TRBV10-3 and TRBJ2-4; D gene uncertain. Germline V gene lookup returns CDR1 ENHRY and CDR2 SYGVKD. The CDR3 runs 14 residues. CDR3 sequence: CSISEERAKNIQYF. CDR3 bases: TGTTCCATCAGTGAGGAGCGAGCCAAAAACATTCAGTACTTC.

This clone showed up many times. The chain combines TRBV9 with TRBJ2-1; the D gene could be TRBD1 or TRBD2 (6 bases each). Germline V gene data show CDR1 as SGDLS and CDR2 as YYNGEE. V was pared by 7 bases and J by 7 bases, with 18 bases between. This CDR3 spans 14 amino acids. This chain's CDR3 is CASASGGGWNEQFF. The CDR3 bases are TGTGCCAGCGCCTCAGGAGGGGGGTGGAATGAGCAGTTCTTC.

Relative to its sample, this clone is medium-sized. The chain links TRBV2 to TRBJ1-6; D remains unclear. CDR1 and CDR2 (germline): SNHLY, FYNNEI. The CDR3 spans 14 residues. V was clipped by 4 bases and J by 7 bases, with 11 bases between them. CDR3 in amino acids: CASSASTRNSPLHF. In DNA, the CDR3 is TGTGCCAGCAGTGCCTCAACTCGGAATTCACCCCTCCACTTT.

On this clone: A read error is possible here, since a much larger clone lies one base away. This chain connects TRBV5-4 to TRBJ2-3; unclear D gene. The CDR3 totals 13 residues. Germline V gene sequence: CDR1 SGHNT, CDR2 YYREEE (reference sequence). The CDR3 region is CASSFIRTDTRYF. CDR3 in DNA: TGTGCCAGCAGCTTTATAAGAACAGATACGCGGTATTTT.

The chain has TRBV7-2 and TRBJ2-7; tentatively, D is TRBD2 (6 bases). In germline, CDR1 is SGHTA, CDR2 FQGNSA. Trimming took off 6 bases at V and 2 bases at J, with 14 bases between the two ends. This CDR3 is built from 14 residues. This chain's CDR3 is CASRRNSGTYEQYF. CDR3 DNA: TGTGCCAGCAGACGGAATAGCGGTACCTACGAGCAGTACTTC. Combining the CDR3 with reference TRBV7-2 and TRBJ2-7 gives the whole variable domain GAGVSQSPSNKVTEKGKDVELRCDPISGHTALYWYRQSLGQGLEFLIYFQGNSAPDKSGLPSDRFSAERTGGSVSTLTIQRTQQEDSAVYLCASRRNSGTYEQYFGPGTRLTVT.

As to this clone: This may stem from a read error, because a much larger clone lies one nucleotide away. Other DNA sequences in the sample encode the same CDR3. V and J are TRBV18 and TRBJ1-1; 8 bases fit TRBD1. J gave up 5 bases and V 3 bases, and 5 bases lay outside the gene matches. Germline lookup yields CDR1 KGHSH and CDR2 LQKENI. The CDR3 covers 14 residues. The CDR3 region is CASSPQGARTEAFF. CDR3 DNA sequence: TGTGCCAGCTCACCCCAGGGGGCACGTACTGAAGCTTTCTTT.

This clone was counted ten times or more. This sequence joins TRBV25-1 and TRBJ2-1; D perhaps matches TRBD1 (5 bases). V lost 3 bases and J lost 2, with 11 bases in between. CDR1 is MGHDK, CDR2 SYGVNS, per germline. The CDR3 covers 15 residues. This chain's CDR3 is CASSDLDTAYNEQFF. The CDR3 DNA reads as TGTGCCAGCAGTGACTTGGACACAGCCTACAATGAGCAGTTCTTC.

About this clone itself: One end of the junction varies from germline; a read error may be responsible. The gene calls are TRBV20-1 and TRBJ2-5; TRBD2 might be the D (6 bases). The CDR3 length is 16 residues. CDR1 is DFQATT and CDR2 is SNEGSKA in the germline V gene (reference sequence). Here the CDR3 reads CSARPIGASAKETQYF. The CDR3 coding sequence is TGCAGTGCTAGACCCATTGGGGCTAGCGCCAAAGAGACGCAGTACTTC.

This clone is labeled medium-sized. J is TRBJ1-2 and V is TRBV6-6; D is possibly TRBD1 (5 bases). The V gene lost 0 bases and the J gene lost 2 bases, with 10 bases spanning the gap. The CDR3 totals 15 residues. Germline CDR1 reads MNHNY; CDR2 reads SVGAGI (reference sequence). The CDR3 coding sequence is TGTGCCAGCAGTTACTCTTGGGGCGGAAACTATGGCTACACCTTC. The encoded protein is CASSYSWGGNYGYTF.

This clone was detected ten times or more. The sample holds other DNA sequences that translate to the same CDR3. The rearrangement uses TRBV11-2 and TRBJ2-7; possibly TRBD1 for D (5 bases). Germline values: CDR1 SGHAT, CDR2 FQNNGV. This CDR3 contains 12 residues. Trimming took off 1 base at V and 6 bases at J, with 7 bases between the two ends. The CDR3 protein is CASSLGQGEQYF. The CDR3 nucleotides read TGTGCCAGCAGCTTAGGTCAGGGCGAGCAGTACTTC.

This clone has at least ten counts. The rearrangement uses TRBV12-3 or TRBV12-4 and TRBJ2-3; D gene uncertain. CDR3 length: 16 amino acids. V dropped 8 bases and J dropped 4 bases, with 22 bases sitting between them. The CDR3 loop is CASGPPSPPEPDTQYF. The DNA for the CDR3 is TGTGCCAGCGGTCCCCCCTCCCCCCCGGAACCAGATACGCAGTATTTT.

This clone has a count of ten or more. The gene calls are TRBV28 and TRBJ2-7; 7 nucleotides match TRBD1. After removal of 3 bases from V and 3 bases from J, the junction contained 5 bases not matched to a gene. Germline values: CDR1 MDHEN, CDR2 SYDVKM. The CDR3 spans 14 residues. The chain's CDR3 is CASSFNGQDYEQYF. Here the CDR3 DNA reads TGTGCCAGCAGTTTTAACGGACAGGACTACGAGCAGTACTTC.

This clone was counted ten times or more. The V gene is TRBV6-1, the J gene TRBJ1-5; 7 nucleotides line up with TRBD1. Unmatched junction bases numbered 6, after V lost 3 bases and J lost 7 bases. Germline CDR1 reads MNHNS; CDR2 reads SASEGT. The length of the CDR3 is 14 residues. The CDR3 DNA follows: TGTGCCAGCAGTGACGACAGGGAGTGGCAGCCCCAGCATTTT. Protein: CASSDDREWQPQHF.

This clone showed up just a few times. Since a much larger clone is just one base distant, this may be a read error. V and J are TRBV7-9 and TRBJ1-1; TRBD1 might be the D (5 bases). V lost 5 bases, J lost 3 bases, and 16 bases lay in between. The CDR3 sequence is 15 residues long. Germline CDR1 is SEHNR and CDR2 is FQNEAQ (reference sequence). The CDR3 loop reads CASSPGWVLYTEAFF. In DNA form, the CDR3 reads TGTGCCAGCAGCCCAGGGTGGGTCCTGTACACTGAAGCTTTCTTT.

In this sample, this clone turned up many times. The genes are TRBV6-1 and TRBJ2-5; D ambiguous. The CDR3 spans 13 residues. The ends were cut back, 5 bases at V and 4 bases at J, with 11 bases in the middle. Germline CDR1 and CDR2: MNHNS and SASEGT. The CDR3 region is CASSLDSGETQYF. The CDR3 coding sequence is TGTGCCAGCAGTCTAGATTCAGGAGAGACCCAGTACTTC.

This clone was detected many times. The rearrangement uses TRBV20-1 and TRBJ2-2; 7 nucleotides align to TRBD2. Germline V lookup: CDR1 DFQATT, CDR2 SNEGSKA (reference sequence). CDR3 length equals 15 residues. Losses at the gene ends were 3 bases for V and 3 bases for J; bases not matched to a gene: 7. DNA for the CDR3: TGCAGTGCTAGGGGGTTAGCGGGCTACACCGGGGAGCTGTTTTTT. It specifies CSARGLAGYTGELFF.

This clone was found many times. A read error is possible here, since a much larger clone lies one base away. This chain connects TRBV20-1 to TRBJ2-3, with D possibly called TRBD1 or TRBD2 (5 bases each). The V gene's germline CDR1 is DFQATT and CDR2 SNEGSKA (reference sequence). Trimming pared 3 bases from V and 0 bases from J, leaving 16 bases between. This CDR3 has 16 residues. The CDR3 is CSASPGAGISTDTQYF. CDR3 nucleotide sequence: TGCAGTGCTAGTCCCGGGGCAGGGATTAGCACAGATACGCAGTATTTT.

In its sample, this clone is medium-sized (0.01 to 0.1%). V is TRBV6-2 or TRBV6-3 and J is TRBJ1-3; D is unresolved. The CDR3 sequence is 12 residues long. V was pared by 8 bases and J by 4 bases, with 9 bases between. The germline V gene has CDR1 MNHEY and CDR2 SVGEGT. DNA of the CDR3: TGTGCCAGCCTATCGGACGGAAACACCATATATTTT. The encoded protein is CASLSDGNTIYF.